This passage covers 13 T cell receptor beta chains from one sample sequenced in a study of blood T cell repertoires in COVID-19 (dated by TCRdb to the early 2020s). The library came from the immunoSEQ multiplex PCR assay. Entries here come from immuneACCESS through TCRdb and include only in-frame sequences with V and J called. Some clones fail to appear in such tables; in the studies checked, an unresolved V gene covers under half of the shortfall, and the cause of the remainder is unknown. Present in this sample are approximately 280,000 clones, 86% of which were seen just once. About 2.6% of the sample is in the top ten clones. Specimen: PBMCs or T cells enriched from blood (not recorded which). The receptors stem from a woman between 18 and 29 years old who had recovered from COVID-19.

This chain uses TRBV4-3 with TRBJ2-5; D remains ambiguous. The CDR3 runs to 13 residues. With 3 bases removed from V and 3 bases from J, the gap between germline ends came to 8 bases. Germline V gene lookup returns CDR1 LGHNA and CDR2 YSLEER. In DNA form, the CDR3 reads TGCGCCAGCAGCCAGTCCCCGGAAGAGACCCAGTACTTC. This codes for CASSQSPEETQYF.

The CDR3 DNA sequence: TGTGCCAGCGGACTTGGGTCTACCGGGGAGCTGTTTTTT. Encoded protein: CASGLGSTGELFF. V gene TRBV6-5 combines with J gene TRBJ2-2; TRBD2 is a possible D gene (5 bases). V was cut by 8 bases and J by 5 bases, with 12 bases left in between. Germline loops: CDR1 MNHEY, CDR2 SVGAGI. This CDR3 is 13 amino acids long.

The J gene is TRBJ2-7, the V gene TRBV18; D perhaps matches TRBD2 (5 bases). Germline loops: CDR1 KGHSH, CDR2 LQKENI. With 3 bases removed from V and 6 bases from J, the gap between germline ends came to 15 bases. The CDR3 is 14 amino acids. DNA of the CDR3: TGTGCCAGCTCACCTAGCGAGGGAATCGGCGAGCAGTACTTC. Translation: CASSPSEGIGEQYF.

This chain connects TRBV10-3 to TRBJ2-5; TRBD2 might be the D (6 bases). In germline, CDR1 is ENHRY, CDR2 SYGVKD. This CDR3 is built from 15 residues. V dropped 5 bases and J dropped 5 bases, with 18 bases sitting between them. The CDR3 here is CAISRAGGQEETQYF. Here the CDR3 DNA reads TGTGCCATCAGTAGGGCCGGAGGGCAGGAGGAGACCCAGTACTTC.

This rearrangement joins TRBV4-3 to TRBJ2-7; 8 positions match TRBD2. Germline values: CDR1 LGHNA, CDR2 YSLEER. V lost 1 base and J lost 1; bases outside the gene matches: 6. The CDR3 loop spans 16 amino acids. CDR3 protein: CASSQVWLAGSYEQYF. As DNA, the CDR3 is TGCGCCAGCAGCCAAGTGTGGTTAGCGGGGTCCTACGAGCAGTACTTC.

Worth noting for this clone: An end of the junction does not agree with germline; a read error may underlie this. Other nucleotide sequences in the sample specify the same CDR3. The chain uses TRBV6-1 and TRBJ2-3, with 8 bases identical to TRBD1. The CDR3 is 15 amino acids. Germline V gene data show CDR1 as MNHNS and CDR2 as SASEGT. CDR3 sequence reads: CASREGQGSTDTQYF. In DNA form, the CDR3 reads TGTGCCAGCAGGGAAGGACAGGGTAGCACAGATACGCAGTATTTT.

The chain recombines TRBV15 with TRBJ2-7, with 10 positions matching TRBD1. V dropped 5 bases and J dropped 3; count of bases not matched to a gene: 10. There are 16 residues in the CDR3. Looked up from germline, CDR1 is LNHNV and CDR2 is YYDKDF (reference sequence). DNA for the CDR3: TGTGCCACCAGCGCCGACCTTTGGACAGGGGGCTACGAGCAGTACTTC. It specifies CATSADLWTGGYEQYF.

The chain combines TRBV7-9 with TRBJ2-1, with D possibly matching TRBD2 (5 bases). Germline V lookup: CDR1 SEHNR, CDR2 FQNEAQ (reference sequence). V lost 6 bases to trimming and J lost 0 bases, with 15 bases between them. The CDR3 runs 16 residues. The CDR3 loop is CASSRKSGDSYNEQFF. The CDR3 DNA reads as TGTGCCAGCAGTCGTAAAAGCGGAGACTCCTACAATGAGCAGTTCTTC.

The chain's CDR3 is CASSPGTDYGYTF. In nucleotides, the CDR3 is TGTGCCAGCAGCCCTGGGACAGACTATGGCTACACCTTC. The J gene is TRBJ1-2, the V gene TRBV11-2, with 7 bases that match TRBD1. CDR3 length: 13 residues. The J segment lost 3 bases and the V segment lost 5 bases, leaving 3 bases of the junction unmatched. Per germline, CDR1 SGHAT and CDR2 FQNNGV.

The rearrangement links TRBV19 to TRBJ2-7, with 11 bases lining up with TRBD1. This CDR3 has 14 residues. The germline V gene has CDR1 LNHDA and CDR2 SQIVND (reference sequence). Trimming removed 6 bases from V and 5 bases from J; junction bases left unmatched: 6. The CDR3 DNA sequence: TGTGCCAGTAGGGACAGGGGGCGCCTCCACGAGCAGTACTTC. Amino acid sequence: CASRDRGRLHEQYF.

This chain links TRBV9 with TRBJ1-6; no reliable D call. CDR1 and CDR2 (germline): SGDLS, YYNGEE. Deletions cut 4 bases from V and 10 bases from J, with 18 bases between. The CDR3 runs to 15 residues. DNA for the CDR3: TGTGCCAGCAGCCTCACGGGAGATCCAGGATCACCCCTCCACTTT. It encodes CASSLTGDPGSPLHF.

The V and J genes are TRBV5-5 and TRBJ2-1; D is unclear. Germline lookup yields CDR1 SGHKS and CDR2 YYEKEE (reference sequence). Deletions cut 1 base from V and 6 bases from J, with 8 bases between. The CDR3 has 13 amino acids. The CDR3 protein is CASSLYRSNEQFF. In DNA, the CDR3 is TGTGCCAGCAGCTTGTACAGATCCAATGAGCAGTTCTTC. Complete variable domain (other parts from reference TRBV5-5 and TRBJ2-1): DAGVTQSPTHLIKTRGQQVTLRCSPISGHKSVSWYQQVLGQGPQFIFQYYEKEERGRGNFPDRFSARQFPNYSSELNVNALLLGDSALYLCASSLYRSNEQFFGPGTRLTVL.

This clone was recorded once. The chain uses TRBV11-3 and TRBJ1-2, with 11 bases matching TRBD1. Germline V gene lookup returns CDR1 SGHNT and CDR2 YENEEA. CDR3 length: 18 residues. Germline trimming cut 5 bases from V and 3 bases from J; bases unmatched to any gene: 14. The CDR3 here is CASSGPPGQGGADYGYTF. The CDR3 nucleotides are TGTGCCAGCAGCGGGCCGCCGGGACAGGGGGGCGCTGACTATGGCTACACCTTC. The full variable domain, in which reference TRBV11-3 and TRBJ1-2 provide the parts outside the CDR3, is EAGVVQSPRYKIIEKKQPVAFWCNPISGHNTLYWYLQNLGQGPELLIRYENEEAVDDSQLPKDRFSAERLKGVDSTLKIQPAELGDSAVYLCASSGPPGQGGADYGYTFGSGTRLTVV.